Below are 3 T cell receptor beta chains sequenced from a single sample in a study of blood T cell repertoires in COVID-19. Sequencing used immunoSEQ multiplex PCR; TCRdb keeps in-frame clones, though not all of them. The profile shows about 140,000 clones, about nine tenths of them singletons. The source material was peripheral blood. The receptors originated from a man aged 50-60 years with active or convalescent COVID-19.

V usage is TRBV6-5 and J usage is TRBJ2-1; D might be TRBD2 (6 bases). V lost 7 bases and J lost 0, with 13 bases in between. Per germline, CDR1 MNHEY and CDR2 SVGAGI. The CDR3 is 15 residues long. The CDR3 region has the DNA TGTGCCAGCAACAGAGACGGGAGCTCCTACAATGAGCAGTTCTTC. It translates to CASNRDGSSYNEQFF.

V is TRBV5-1 and J is TRBJ2-1, with 8 positions matching TRBD2. CDR1 and CDR2 from the germline V gene are SGHRS and YFSETQ. V trimming: 2 bases; J trimming: 6 bases; junction bases outside the gene matches: 4. The CDR3 has 14 amino acids. In DNA, the CDR3 is TGCGCCAGCAGCTTTCCGACTAGCGTCAATGAGCAGTTCTTC. It specifies CASSFPTSVNEQFF.

The gene calls are TRBV7-2 and TRBJ1-4; D is unclear. Germline CDR1 SGHTA, CDR2 FQGNSA. The CDR3 runs 13 residues. V lost 4 bases to trimming and J lost 0 bases, with 3 bases between them. CDR3 nucleotides: TGTGCCAGCAGCTCTGCAACTAATGAAAAACTGTTTTTT. Translation: CASSSATNEKLFF.